A selection of T cell receptor beta chains follows, all from one sample in a study of identical twins. TCRdb re-derived calls from the 5' RACE reads in MiXCR, one entry per CDR3 protein. The table records about 290,000 distinct CDR3 sequences, 9.5% of them present only once. These data are also associated with another study on yellow fever vaccine responses in identical twins.

Specimen: CD8+ T cells sorted from blood. The receptors here all came from a woman younger than 35 in good health. Both conserved end residues are part of each CDR3. The D gene is left open where the match is weak. Expanded clones are given a class, and other clones once, few, many or no size at all.

DNA: TGTGCCAGCAGTGGGCAGTTACTGAACACTGAAGCTTTCTTT
CDR3: CASSGQLLNTEAFF
length: 14
V: TRBV12-3/TRBV12-4
size: NA
J: TRBJ1-1
D: NA

DNA: TGTGCCAGCAGCATGTCATCGACGGTTTACGAGCAGTACTTC
CDR3: CASSMSSTVYEQYF
length: 14
V: TRBV7-2
size: few
J: TRBJ2-7
D: NA

DNA: TGCAGTGCTAGAGATCTGTTTAGGGACGGGATTTTGGACATTCAGTACTTC
CDR3: CSARDLFRDGILDIQYF
length: 17
V: TRBV20-1
size: few
J: TRBJ2-4
D: NA

DNA: TGCAGCGTTGGGGGCAACTCCTACAATGAGCAGTTCTTC
CDR3: CSVGGNSYNEQFF
length: 13
V: TRBV29-1
size: NA
J: TRBJ2-1
D: NA

DNA: TGTGCCAGCAGTTTATGGCCCAGCGGGGGGGCTTTAAAGACCGGGGAGCTGTTTTTT
CDR3: CASSLWPSGGALKTGELFF
length: 19
V: TRBV28
size: few
J: TRBJ2-2
D: TRBD2

DNA: TGTGCCAGCAGCTCCGGGACAGGGGCTAACTATGGCTACACCTTC
CDR3: CASSSGTGANYGYTF
length: 15
V: TRBV5-6
size: few
J: TRBJ1-2
D: TRBD1

DNA: TGTGCCACCAGTGCAGAGAAAGGTGGTTGGCAGGGAAACACCGGGGAGCTGTTTTTT
CDR3: CATSAEKGGWQGNTGELFF
length: 19
V: TRBV24-1
size: NA
J: TRBJ2-2
D: NA

DNA: TGTGCCAGCAGCTTGCAGGGGATAAACTATGGCTACACCTTC
CDR3: CASSLQGINYGYTF
length: 14
V: TRBV7-9
size: few
J: TRBJ1-2
D: NA

DNA: TGTGCCAGCAATCCTTCGGCGGGGTACGAGCAGTACTTC
CDR3: CASNPSAGYEQYF
length: 13
V: TRBV28
size: NA
J: TRBJ2-7
D: NA

DNA: TGCAGTGCTAGAGATTGGGCGGGGAACCAAGAGACCCAGTACTTC
CDR3: CSARDWAGNQETQYF
length: 15
V: TRBV20-1
size: NA
J: TRBJ2-5
D: NA

DNA: TGTGCCAGCAGCGCCCGGACTTACGAGCAGTACTTC
CDR3: CASSARTYEQYF
length: 12
V: TRBV11-2
size: few
J: TRBJ2-7
D: NA